These 3 T cell receptor beta chains came from one sample sequenced in a study of control samples from healthy donors and cancer patients. Sequenced by immunoSEQ multiplex PCR; TCRdb stores in-frame clones only, minus some. This table has 90,000 to 150,000 clones, roughly 90% appearing once. What was sequenced was blood. Every receptor here comes from a man over 45 in good health.

The chain couples TRBV29-1 to TRBJ2-3; D possibly corresponds to TRBD1 (6 bases). The germline gives CDR1 SQVTM, CDR2 ANQGSEA. CDR3 length: 14 amino acids. V lost 7 bases to trimming and J lost 0 bases, with 14 bases between them. The DNA of the CDR3 is TGCAGCGCAGGGGCGATTTCTAGCACAGATACGCAGTATTTT. Translation: CSAGAISSTDTQYF.

The chain has TRBV28 and TRBJ1-2; D is uncertain. This CDR3 has 15 amino acids. V gave up 2 bases and J gave up 1 base, with 11 bases separating them. Germline-derived CDR1 and CDR2 are MDHEN and SYDVKM. CDR3 amino acids: CASSLGQENNYGYTF. The DNA of the CDR3 is TGTGCCAGCAGTTTAGGTCAGGAAAATAACTATGGCTACACCTTC.

Only one count was recorded for this clone. The chain carries TRBV7-7 and TRBJ2-1, with D possibly matching TRBD1 (5 bases). V shed 3 bases and J shed 2 bases, with 11 bases lying between them. The CDR3 contains 15 residues. Germline V CDR1 and CDR2: SSHAT, FNYEAQ (reference sequence). The CDR3 region has the DNA TGTGCCAGCAGCTTTGGACATGGGACCTACAATGAGCAGTTCTTC. This gives the protein CASSFGHGTYNEQFF.